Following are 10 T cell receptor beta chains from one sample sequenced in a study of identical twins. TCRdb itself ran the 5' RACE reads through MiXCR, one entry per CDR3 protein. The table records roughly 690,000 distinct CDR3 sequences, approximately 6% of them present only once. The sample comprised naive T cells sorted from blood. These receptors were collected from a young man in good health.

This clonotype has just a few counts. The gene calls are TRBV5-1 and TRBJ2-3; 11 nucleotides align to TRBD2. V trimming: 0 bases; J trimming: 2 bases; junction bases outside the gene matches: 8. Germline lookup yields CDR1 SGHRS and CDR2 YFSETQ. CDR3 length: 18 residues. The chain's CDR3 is CASSLARLAGGPTDTQYF. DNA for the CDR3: TGCGCCAGCAGCTTGGCCCGCCTAGCGGGGGGCCCCACAGATACGCAGTATTTT.

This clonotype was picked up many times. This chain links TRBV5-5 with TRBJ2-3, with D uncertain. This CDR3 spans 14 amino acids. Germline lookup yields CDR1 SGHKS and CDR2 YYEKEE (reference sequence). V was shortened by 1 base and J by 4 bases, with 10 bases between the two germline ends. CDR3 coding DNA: TGTGCCAGCAGCTTGCTTCCGAATTCAGATACGCAGTATTTT. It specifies CASSLLPNSDTQYF.

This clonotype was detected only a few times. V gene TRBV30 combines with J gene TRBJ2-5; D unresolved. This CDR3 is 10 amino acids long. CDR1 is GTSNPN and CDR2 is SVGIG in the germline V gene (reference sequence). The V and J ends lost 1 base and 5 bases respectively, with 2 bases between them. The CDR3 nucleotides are TGTGCCTGGAGTGCGGAGACCCAGTACTTC. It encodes CAWSAETQYF. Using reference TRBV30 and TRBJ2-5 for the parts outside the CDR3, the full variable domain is SQTIHQWPATLVQPVGSPLSLECTVEGTSNPNLYWYRQAAGRGLQLLFYSVGIGQISSEVPQNLSASRPQDRQFILSSKKLLLSDSGFYLCAWSAETQYFGPGTRLLVL.

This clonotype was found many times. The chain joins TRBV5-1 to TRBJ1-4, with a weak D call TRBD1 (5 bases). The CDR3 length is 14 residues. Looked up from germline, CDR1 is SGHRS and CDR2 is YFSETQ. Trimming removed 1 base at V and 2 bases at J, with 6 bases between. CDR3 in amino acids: CASSLPGTNEKLFF. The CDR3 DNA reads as TGCGCCAGCAGCTTGCCAGGGACTAATGAAAAACTGTTTTTT.

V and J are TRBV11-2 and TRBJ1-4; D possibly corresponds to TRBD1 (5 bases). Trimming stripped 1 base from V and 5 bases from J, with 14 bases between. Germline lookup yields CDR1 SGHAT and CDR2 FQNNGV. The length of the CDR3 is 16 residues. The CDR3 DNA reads TGTGCCAGCAGCTTAGCTGCGGGGAGGACAAATGAAAAACTGTTTTTT. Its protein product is CASSLAAGRTNEKLFF.

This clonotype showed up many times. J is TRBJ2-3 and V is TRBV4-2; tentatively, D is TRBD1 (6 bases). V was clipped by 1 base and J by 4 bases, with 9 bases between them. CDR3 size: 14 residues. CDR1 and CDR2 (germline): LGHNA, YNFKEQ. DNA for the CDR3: TGTGCCAGCAGCCAAGTGGGGGCCGCAGATACGCAGTATTTT. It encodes CASSQVGAADTQYF.

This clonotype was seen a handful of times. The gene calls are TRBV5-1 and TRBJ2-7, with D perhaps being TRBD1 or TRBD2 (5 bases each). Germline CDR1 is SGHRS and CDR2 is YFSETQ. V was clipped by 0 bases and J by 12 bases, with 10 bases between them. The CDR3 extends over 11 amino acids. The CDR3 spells CASSLGGVLYF. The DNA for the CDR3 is TGCGCCAGCAGCTTGGGAGGGGTTTTGTACTTC.

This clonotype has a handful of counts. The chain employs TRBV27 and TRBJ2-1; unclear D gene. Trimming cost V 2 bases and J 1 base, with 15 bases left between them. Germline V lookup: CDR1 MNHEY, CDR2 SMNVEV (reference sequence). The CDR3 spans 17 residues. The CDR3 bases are TGTGCCAGCAGTTTAGGCTTAGTTACCGCGTCCTACAATGAGCAGTTCTTC. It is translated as CASSLGLVTASYNEQFF.

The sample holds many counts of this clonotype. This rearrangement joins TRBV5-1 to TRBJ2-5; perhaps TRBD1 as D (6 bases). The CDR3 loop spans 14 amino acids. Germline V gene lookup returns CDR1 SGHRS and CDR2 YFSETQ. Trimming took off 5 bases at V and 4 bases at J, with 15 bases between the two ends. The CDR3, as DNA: TGCGCCAGCAGTCCCGGGACAAATCGAGAGACCCAGTACTTC. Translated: CASSPGTNRETQYF.

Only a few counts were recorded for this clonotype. The CDR3 DNA reads TGTGCCAGCAGCCCGACAGTTTTCAACACCGGGGAGCTGTTTTTT. This codes for CASSPTVFNTGELFF. The chain employs TRBV5-6 and TRBJ2-2, with D maybe TRBD1 (5 bases). The CDR3 sequence is 15 residues long. Looked up from germline, CDR1 is SGHDT and CDR2 is YYEEEE. Trimming removed 4 bases from V and 2 bases from J, with 12 bases in between. Variable domain in full (rest from reference TRBV5-6 and TRBJ2-2): DAGVTQSPTHLIKTRGQQVTLRCSPKSGHDTVSWYQQALGQGPQFIFQYYEEEERQRGNFPDRFSGHQFPNYSSELNVNALLLGDSALYLCASSPTVFNTGELFFGEGSRLTVL.